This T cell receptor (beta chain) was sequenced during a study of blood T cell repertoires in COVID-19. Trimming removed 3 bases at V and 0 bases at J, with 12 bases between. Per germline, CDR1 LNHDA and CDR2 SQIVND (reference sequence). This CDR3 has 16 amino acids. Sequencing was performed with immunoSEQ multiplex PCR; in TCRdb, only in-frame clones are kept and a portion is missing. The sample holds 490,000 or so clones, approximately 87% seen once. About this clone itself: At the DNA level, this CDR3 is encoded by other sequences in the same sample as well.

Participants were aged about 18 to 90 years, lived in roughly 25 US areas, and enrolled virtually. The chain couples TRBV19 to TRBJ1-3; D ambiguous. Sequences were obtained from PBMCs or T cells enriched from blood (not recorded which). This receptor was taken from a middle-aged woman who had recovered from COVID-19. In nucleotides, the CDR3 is TGTGCCAGTAGTATCGTCGCAGCGAGCTCTGGAAACACCATATATTTT. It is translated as CASSIVAASSGNTIYF.